Shown below are 30 T cell receptor beta chains from a single sample sequenced in a study of cytomegalovirus exposure and HLA in healthy donors (TCRdb year 2017). Libraries were prepared through the immunoSEQ multiplex PCR assay. A mixture of 60 forward primers for TCR Vbeta segments and 13 reverse primers for TCR Jbeta segments was used in the multiplex PCR. TCRdb retrieved this table from immuneACCESS and kept in-frame rearrangements only. Not all clones are present; in checked studies, unresolved V genes account for under half, and no reason is known for the remainder. The sample profile shows 90,000 to 130,000 clones; around 83% of them were found once. The top ten hold around 2.9% of the sample. Specimen: PBMCs. The receptors derive from a woman between 55 and 75 years old in good health and CMV-seropositive.

The rearrangement links TRBV2 to TRBJ1-5, with 7 bases lining up with TRBD1. Trimming removed 8 bases from V and 5 bases from J; junction bases left unmatched: 9. The CDR3 length is 14 residues. Germline V gene sequence: CDR1 SNHLY, CDR2 FYNNEI. The DNA for the CDR3 is TGTGCCAGCTCGTCTCGGACAGGAGATCAGCCCCAGCATTTT. It is translated as CASSSRTGDQPQHF.

Comment on this clone: The sample holds other DNA sequences that translate to the same CDR3. The gene calls are TRBV18 and TRBJ2-5; no definite D call. CDR3 size: 11 residues. Germline V gene sequence: CDR1 KGHSH, CDR2 LQKENI. V lost 3 bases and J 4 bases, leaving 3 bases between the germline ends. Written as DNA, the CDR3 is TGTGCCAGCTCACCGAGAGAGACCCAGTACTTC. The encoded protein is CASSPRETQYF.

The V gene is TRBV28, the J gene TRBJ1-2; D gene unclear. Germline loops: CDR1 MDHEN, CDR2 SYDVKM. V lost 7 bases and J lost 1, with 7 bases in between. This CDR3 is 12 amino acids long. This CDR3 reads CASIGGNYGYTF. DNA of the CDR3: TGTGCCAGCATCGGCGGTAACTATGGCTACACCTTC.

This chain uses TRBV9 with TRBJ2-1, with 8 nucleotides matching TRBD2. This CDR3 is 15 amino acids long. The junction had 7 bases not matched to a gene; V was cut back by 0 bases and J by 8 bases. Looked up from germline, CDR1 is SGDLS and CDR2 is YYNGEE. Here the CDR3 reads CASSVGSGREYEQFF. CDR3 nucleotides: TGTGCCAGCAGCGTAGGCAGCGGGAGAGAATATGAGCAGTTCTTC.

V gene TRBV9 combines with J gene TRBJ2-5; 10 bases line up with TRBD2. CDR1 is SGDLS and CDR2 is YYNGEE in the germline V gene. V shed 0 bases, J shed 4 bases, and the junction held 3 bases outside the gene matches. The CDR3 is 15 amino acids. The CDR3 reads CASSVGSGRGETQYF. CDR3 bases: TGTGCCAGCAGCGTAGGAAGCGGGAGGGGAGAGACCCAGTACTTC.

The chain combines TRBV30 with TRBJ1-1; D is undetermined. The CDR3 is 13 amino acids. CDR1 and CDR2 (germline): GTSNPN, SVGIG (reference sequence). V was pared by 0 bases and J by 4 bases, with 9 bases between. The CDR3 loop reads CAWSVRSGTEAFF. The CDR3 DNA follows: TGTGCCTGGAGTGTAAGGAGCGGCACTGAAGCTTTCTTT.

The chain has TRBV14 and TRBJ2-7, with 9 bases lining up with TRBD1. The CDR3 is 16 residues long. CDR1 and CDR2 from the germline V gene are SGHDN and FVKESK. V shed 1 base and J 1 base; nucleotides not matched to a gene: 5. Here the CDR3 reads CASSQVTGQGSYEQYF. Here the CDR3 DNA reads TGTGCCAGCAGCCAAGTCACGGGACAGGGATCCTACGAGCAGTACTTC.

V usage is TRBV7-6 and J usage is TRBJ1-4; D ambiguous. Germline assignment: CDR1 SGHVS and CDR2 FNYEAQ. V was pared by 1 base and J by 0 bases, with 9 bases between. The CDR3 extends over 16 amino acids. The CDR3 is CASSLDHGATNEKLFF. As DNA, the CDR3 is TGTGCCAGCAGCTTAGATCACGGAGCAACTAATGAAAAACTGTTTTTT.

This sequence joins TRBV7-9 and TRBJ2-7; D is perhaps TRBD1 (6 bases). The J call may be in error: the DNA end matches TRBJ2-5 better. Germline values: CDR1 SEHNR, CDR2 FQNEAQ (reference sequence). There are 17 residues in the CDR3. CDR3 sequence (DNA): TGTGCCAGCAGCGACCTGACACTCGGACAGTTTGCAGAGACCCAGTACTTC. Residues: CASSDLTLGQFAETQYF.

The chain carries TRBV15 and TRBJ2-2; 9 nucleotides align to TRBD1. This CDR3 is 16 amino acids long. CDR1 is LNHNV and CDR2 is YYDKDF in the germline V gene (reference sequence). V trimming: 6 bases; J trimming: 4 bases; junction bases outside the gene matches: 9. In DNA form, the CDR3 reads TGTGCCACCAGGCCGACGGACAGGGGTGCCACCGGGGAGCTGTTTTTT. Protein: CATRPTDRGATGELFF. Based on the CDR3 plus reference TRBV15 and TRBJ2-2, the full variable domain is DAMVIQNPRYQVTQFGKPVTLSCSQTLNHNVMYWYQQKSSQAPKLLFHYYDKDFNNEADTPDNFQSRRPNTSFCFLDIRSPGLGDTAMYLCATRPTDRGATGELFFGEGSRLTVL.

The chain links TRBV28 to TRBJ1-4; 10 bases line up with TRBD1. Germline loops: CDR1 MDHEN, CDR2 SYDVKM. Trimming removed 6 bases from V and 1 base from J; junction bases left unmatched: 8. This CDR3 spans 17 amino acids. Here the CDR3 reads CASRPGQGKGTNEKLFF. CDR3 coding DNA: TGTGCCAGCAGACCGGGACAGGGGAAAGGAACTAATGAAAAACTGTTTTTT. Complete variable domain (other parts from reference TRBV28 and TRBJ1-4): DVKVTQSSRYLVKRTGEKVFLECVQDMDHENMFWYRQDPGLGLRLIYFSYDVKMKEKGDIPEGYSVSREKKERFSLILESASTNQTSMYLCASRPGQGKGTNEKLFFGSGTQLSVL.

The rearrangement links TRBV7-2 to TRBJ2-5; TRBD2 aligns across 8 bases. Germline V gene data show CDR1 as SGHTA and CDR2 as FQGNSA. This CDR3 is built from 16 residues. V lost 0 bases to trimming and J lost 0 bases; unmatched junction nucleotides: 3. CDR3 sequence reads: CASSLAPSGYQETQYF. The CDR3 DNA follows: TGTGCCAGCAGCTTAGCTCCTAGCGGGTACCAAGAGACCCAGTACTTC. The variable domain in full, with the rest retrieved from reference TRBV7-2 and TRBJ2-5, is GAGVSQSPSNKVTEKGKDVELRCDPISGHTALYWYRQSLGQGLEFLIYFQGNSAPDKSGLPSDRFSAERTGGSVSTLTIQRTQQEDSAVYLCASSLAPSGYQETQYFGPGTRLLVL.

The chain carries TRBV7-6 and TRBJ2-6; the match to TRBD1 covers 9 bases. CDR1 is SGHVS, CDR2 FNYEAQ, per germline. Losses at the gene ends were 2 bases for V and 2 bases for J; bases not matched to a gene: 13. The CDR3 is 20 residues long. The CDR3, as DNA: TGTGCCAGCAGCTTAATCGGCGGGGGACAGGGAGCACCTGGGGCCAACGTCCTGACTTTC. This translates into CASSLIGGGQGAPGANVLTF.

V is TRBV6-4 and J is TRBJ1-1; D is undetermined. In germline, CDR1 is MRHNA, CDR2 SNTAGT. The CDR3 has 14 amino acids. The V end was cut by 0 bases, the J end by 4 bases, with 9 bases between. Here the CDR3 DNA reads TGTGCCAGCAGTGACTCCAGCCGGGGCACTGAAGCTTTCTTT. This encodes CASSDSSRGTEAFF.

The chain links TRBV4-2 to TRBJ2-5; no clear D. CDR1 is LGHNA, CDR2 YNFKEQ, per germline. Deletions cut 5 bases from V and 3 bases from J, with 16 bases between. CDR3 length: 15 residues. The CDR3 loop reads CASSEGLEFKETQYF. CDR3 DNA: TGTGCCAGCAGCGAAGGGCTGGAGTTCAAAGAGACCCAGTACTTC.

This clone was counted only a few times. The CDR3 coding sequence is TGTGCCAGCAGCTTATTCCCCCAGCGGAGCGCCTACGAGCAGTACTTC. Protein sequence: CASSLFPQRSAYEQYF. V is TRBV11-2 and J is TRBJ2-7; tentative D call: TRBD2 (5 bases). Trimming took off 2 bases at V and 2 bases at J, with 16 bases between the two ends. Germline loops: CDR1 SGHAT, CDR2 FQNNGV. The CDR3 length is 16 residues. The whole variable domain, filled in from reference TRBV11-2 and TRBJ2-7, reads EAGVAQSPRYKIIEKRQSVAFWCNPISGHATLYWYQQILGQGPKLLIQFQNNGVVDDSQLPKDRFSAERLKGVDSTLKIQPAKLEDSAVYLCASSLFPQRSAYEQYFGPGTRLTVT.

This clone was seen a single time. CDR3 sequence reads: CASLLQGASNYGYTF. CDR3 nucleotides: TGTGCCAGTCTCTTACAGGGGGCCTCCAACTATGGCTACACCTTC. This chain joins TRBV19 and TRBJ1-2, with 9 bases identical to TRBD1. The junction had 9 bases not matched to a gene; V was cut back by 8 bases and J by 2 bases. CDR3 length: 15 residues. Germline V gene data show CDR1 as LNHDA and CDR2 as SQIVND (reference sequence).

This clone was detected a few times. The chain's CDR3 is CASRVSRDRGPYGYTF. In nucleotides, the CDR3 is TGTGCCAGTAGAGTTAGCCGGGACAGGGGTCCCTATGGCTACACCTTC. V is TRBV19 and J is TRBJ1-2; 10 bases line up with TRBD1. The CDR3 has 16 residues. Germline lookup yields CDR1 LNHDA and CDR2 SQIVND (reference sequence). J gave up 4 bases and V 6 bases, and 11 bases lay outside the gene matches.

The chain has TRBV10-3 and TRBJ2-5; 10 bases align to TRBD1. The DNA end is a closer match to TRBJ2-7, so the J assignment may be wrong. The germline V gene has CDR1 ENHRY and CDR2 SYGVKD. CDR3 size: 14 residues. CDR3 nucleotide sequence: TGTGCCATCAGTGGGACAGGGGGACGATACGAGCAGTACTTC. Its translation is CAISGTGGRYEQYF.

The chain recombines TRBV5-1 with TRBJ2-7, with D possibly TRBD2 on 7 matching bases. Germline V lookup: CDR1 SGHRS, CDR2 YFSETQ. The CDR3 has 13 amino acids. Trimming removed 0 bases at V and 7 bases at J, with 11 bases between. This CDR3 reads CASSLEGRGEQYF. CDR3 coding DNA: TGCGCCAGCAGCTTGGAGGGGAGGGGGGAGCAGTACTTC.

This sequence joins TRBV2 and TRBJ1-1; 7 positions match TRBD1. J was trimmed by 1 base and V by 8 bases; bases with no gene match: 1. Looked up from germline, CDR1 is SNHLY and CDR2 is FYNNEI. CDR3 size: 12 residues. The CDR3 DNA reads as TGTGCCAGCCGGGACAGGAACACTGAAGCTTTCTTT. This translates into CASRDRNTEAFF.

The chain is built from TRBV7-2 and TRBJ2-2, with D perhaps TRBD1 (6 bases). The CDR3 spans 15 residues. Trimming cost V 4 bases and J 4 bases, with 13 bases left between them. In germline, CDR1 is SGHTA, CDR2 FQGNSA. CDR3: CASSSGQGSTGELFF. Here the CDR3 DNA reads TGTGCCAGCAGCTCCGGCCAGGGGAGCACCGGGGAGCTGTTTTTT.

This clone was seen only a few times. This chain links TRBV6-8 with TRBJ2-5; 7 bases align to TRBD2. This CDR3 comprises 15 residues. Germline V gene sequence: CDR1 MNHGY, CDR2 SAAAGT. J lost 8 bases, V lost 0 bases, and 9 bases had no gene match. The CDR3 is CASSYSFLAVATQYF. In DNA, the CDR3 is TGTGCCAGCAGTTACTCGTTTCTAGCGGTCGCAACCCAGTACTTC.

This clone has only one observation. The chain joins TRBV4-1 to TRBJ1-2; D remains unclear. The CDR3 length is 16 residues. Trimming removed 1 base from V and 0 bases from J, with 12 bases in between. In germline, CDR1 is MGHRA, CDR2 YSYEKL. The CDR3 reads CASSQVLITPNYGYTF. CDR3 sequence (DNA): TGCGCCAGCAGCCAAGTTTTAATAACTCCTAACTATGGCTACACCTTC.

The V gene is TRBV15, the J gene TRBJ1-3, with D possibly being TRBD1 (6 bases). The CDR3 runs to 16 residues. The germline CDR1 and CDR2 sequences are LNHNV and YYDKDF (reference sequence). Trimming removed 5 bases from V and 0 bases from J, with 14 bases in between. The CDR3 bases are TGTGCCACCAGCCGAAAGACAGGCAACTCTGGAAACACCATATATTTT. As protein: CATSRKTGNSGNTIYF.

The V and J genes are TRBV11-2 and TRBJ2-2; D not certain. The germline CDR1 and CDR2 sequences are SGHAT and FQNNGV. V lost 1 base to trimming and J lost 7 bases, with 7 bases between them. The CDR3 covers 13 residues. In nucleotides, the CDR3 is TGTGCCAGCAGCTTAGGAACGGGCGGGGAGCTGTTTTTT. Translated: CASSLGTGGELFF.

The CDR3 DNA follows: TGTGCCAGCAATCTGTGGGGGGGCAGGGCTGAAAAACTGTTTTTT. Its protein product is CASNLWGGRAEKLFF. This rearrangement joins TRBV5-4 to TRBJ1-4; maybe TRBD1 (6 bases). This CDR3 is built from 15 residues. Germline V lookup: CDR1 SGHNT, CDR2 YYREEE (reference sequence). The ends were cut back, 6 bases at V and 7 bases at J, with 19 bases in the middle.

CDR3 sequence (DNA): TGTGCCAGTAGTTCGGACAGGGGGAACACTGAAGCTTTCTTT. Translating it yields CASSSDRGNTEAFF. The V gene is TRBV19, the J gene TRBJ1-1; 9 positions match TRBD1. Trimming cost V 5 bases and J 1 base; bases outside gene matches: 2. This CDR3 has 14 amino acids. Germline values: CDR1 LNHDA, CDR2 SQIVND (reference sequence). The complete variable domain, with remaining parts taken from reference TRBV19 and TRBJ1-1, reads DGGITQSPKYLFRKEGQNVTLSCEQNLNHDAMYWYRQDPGQGLRLIYYSQIVNDFQKGDIAEGYSVSREKKESFPLTVTSAQKNPTAFYLCASSSDRGNTEAFFGQGTRLTVV.

Only one count was recorded for this clone. The chain links TRBV5-1 to TRBJ2-7, with 9 positions matching TRBD1. J lost 6 bases, V lost 4 bases, and 17 bases had no gene match. CDR1 is SGHRS, CDR2 YFSETQ, per germline. The CDR3 spans 17 residues. The CDR3 protein is CASSLGVDRGFEGEQYF. The CDR3 DNA sequence: TGCGCCAGCAGCCTGGGGGTGGACAGGGGATTCGAGGGCGAGCAGTACTTC.

This rearrangement joins TRBV4-2 to TRBJ2-7, with 9 bases matching TRBD2. Germline V lookup: CDR1 LGHNA, CDR2 YNFKEQ. V shed 1 base and J 2 bases; nucleotides not matched to a gene: 6. The length of the CDR3 is 16 residues. The CDR3 DNA reads TGTGCCAGCAGCCAAGTCCCAGCGGGAGGAACCTACGAGCAGTACTTC. It yields the protein CASSQVPAGGTYEQYF.